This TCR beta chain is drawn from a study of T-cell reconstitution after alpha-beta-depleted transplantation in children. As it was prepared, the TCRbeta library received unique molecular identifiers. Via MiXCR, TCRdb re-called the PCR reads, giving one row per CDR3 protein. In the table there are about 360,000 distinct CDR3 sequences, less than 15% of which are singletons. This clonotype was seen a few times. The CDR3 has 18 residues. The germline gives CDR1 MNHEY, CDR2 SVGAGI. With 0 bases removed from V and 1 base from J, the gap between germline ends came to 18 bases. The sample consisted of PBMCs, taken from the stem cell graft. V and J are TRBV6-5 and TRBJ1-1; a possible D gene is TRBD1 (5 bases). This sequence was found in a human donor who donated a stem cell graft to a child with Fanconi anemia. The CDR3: CASSYSGRVGDSNTEAFF. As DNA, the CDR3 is TGTGCCAGCAGTTACTCAGGCAGGGTTGGCGACTCGAACACTGAAGCTTTCTTT.